The 10 T cell receptor beta chains below all came from one sample that was sequenced in a study of post-analysis software for immune sequencing data. The study's findings and limits: In patients, TRBV5-6, TRBV5-1 and TRBV20-1 belonged to four or five TRBV segments found more frequently than in controls.

Unique molecular identifiers featured in each of the TCR beta cDNA libraries. TCRdb analysed the PCR reads with MiXCR anew, one entry per CDR3 protein. The table includes under 900,000 distinct CDR3 sequences, approximately 53% detected once. These receptors' antigens are unknown. Sequencing input: blood. Receptors were obtained from a girl aged 10 to 17 with multiple sclerosis.

There are a few counts of this clonotype. The chain joins TRBV7-2 to TRBJ2-7, with D hard to call. The V end lost 1 base, the J end lost 4 bases, and 11 bases lay between the germline ends. Germline CDR1 SGHTA, CDR2 FQGNSA. The CDR3 loop spans 14 amino acids. The CDR3 loop is CASSLGTSAYEQYF. CDR3 DNA: TGTGCCAGCAGCTTAGGGACCTCTGCGTACGAGCAGTACTTC.

This chain connects TRBV12-5 to TRBJ2-7; possibly TRBD1 for D (5 bases). Germline V gene data show CDR1 as LGHNT and CDR2 as FRNRAP. This CDR3 comprises 15 residues. The germline V and J ends were trimmed by 3 bases and 1 base, with 13 bases remaining between them. The CDR3 DNA is TGTGCTAGTGGTTTTGACAGAATCAATTCCTACGAGCAGTACTTC. Amino acids: CASGFDRINSYEQYF.

The V call is TRBV29-1, the J call TRBJ1-1; D call uncertain. The CDR3 runs to 15 residues. The V end lost 4 bases, the J end lost 4 bases, and 19 bases lay between the germline ends. Germline CDR1 is SQVTM and CDR2 is ANQGSEA. The CDR3 loop is CSVVTDIFPGTEAFF. The CDR3 bases are TGCAGCGTTGTGACGGATATATTCCCGGGCACTGAAGCTTTCTTT.

This CDR3 reads CASSTTGHEQFF. The DNA of the CDR3 is TGTGCCAGCAGCACGACCGGGCATGAGCAGTTCTTC. The chain is built from TRBV7-8 and TRBJ2-1; no clear D. The CDR3 sequence is 12 residues long. Germline CDR1 reads SGHVS; CDR2 reads FQNEAQ. V was shortened by 5 bases and J by 8 bases, with 10 bases between the two germline ends.

This clonotype was found a few times. The chain links TRBV7-3 to TRBJ2-1, with TRBD2 identical over 13 bases. This CDR3 contains 16 residues. CDR1 is SGHTA and CDR2 is FQGTGA in the germline V gene. V lost 5 bases, J lost 8 bases, and 9 bases stayed unmatched. The CDR3 region has the DNA TGTGCCAGCAGCCCGTTACTAGCGGGGGGGTTGGATGAGCAGTTCTTC. This sequence encodes CASSPLLAGGLDEQFF.

V and J are TRBV29-1 and TRBJ2-7, with TRBD2 matching 11 bases. The V gene's germline CDR1 is SQVTM and CDR2 ANQGSEA. V lost 1 base and J lost 3; bases outside the gene matches: 8. This CDR3 comprises 16 residues. The CDR3 bases are TGCAGCGTTGAAGGGACTAGCGGGTCTGAGGGCTACGAGCAGTACTTC. Protein sequence: CSVEGTSGSEGYEQYF.

The gene calls are TRBV30 and TRBJ1-1, with a possible D match to TRBD1 (5 bases). Trimming shortened V by 2 bases and J by 2 bases, and 9 bases separated the two germline ends. Germline lookup yields CDR1 GTSNPN and CDR2 SVGIG (reference sequence). This CDR3 spans 13 amino acids. Here the CDR3 DNA reads TGTGCCTGGAGTTACAGGACTAACACTGAAGCTTTCTTT. It encodes CAWSYRTNTEAFF.

The chain uses TRBV6-4 and TRBJ1-5; 8 positions agree with TRBD1. The length of the CDR3 is 15 residues. The germline gives CDR1 MRHNA, CDR2 SNTAGT. Unmatched junction bases numbered 9, after V lost 4 bases and J lost 7 bases. Here the CDR3 reads CASSALAGGHQPQHF. CDR3 coding DNA: TGTGCCAGCAGTGCTCTAGCAGGGGGCCACCAGCCCCAGCATTTT.

This clonotype appeared a few times. The rearrangement links TRBV19 to TRBJ2-6; the D is unclear. Deletions cut 0 bases from V and 0 bases from J, with 9 bases between. Germline V CDR1 and CDR2: LNHDA, SQIVND (reference sequence). The CDR3 contains 17 residues. This chain's CDR3 is CASSIDPQVSGANVLTF. The CDR3 DNA reads as TGTGCCAGTAGTATAGATCCGCAGGTCTCTGGGGCCAACGTCCTGACTTTC.

The chain is built from TRBV5-5 and TRBJ2-7, with TRBD2 matching over 8 bases. The CDR3 totals 14 residues. CDR1 is SGHKS, CDR2 YYEKEE, per germline (reference sequence). V was pared by 6 bases and J by 5 bases, with 10 bases of the junction left unmatched. The CDR3 spells CASIWSGSRNEQYF. The CDR3, as DNA: TGTGCCAGCATCTGGAGCGGGAGTAGGAACGAGCAGTACTTC.